A selection of T cell receptor beta chains follows, all from one sample in a study of T cell changes during pregnancy in multiple sclerosis. Method: immunoSEQ multiplex PCR; TCRdb's copy keeps in-frame clones and lacks some. The data show 80,000 to 100,000 clones, around 91% seen once. This material consisted of peripheral blood, taken after pregnancy. Receptor source: a female donor in good health, enrolled as a control in a pregnancy study. The conserved cysteine and the conserved F or W are not part of the CDR3 here. Clone size, where shown, is once, few, many, or a class for clones that have expanded.

>TRBV30|TRBJ2-5|NA
AWSTWSAETQY
>TRBV7-2|TRBJ1-5|NA
ASSLVAGFSNQPQH
>TRBV7-6|TRBJ1-3|NA
ASSLEEAHSGNTIY
>TRBV11-2|TRBJ1-2|NA
ASSRGQGDNYT
>TRBV7-8|TRBJ2-2|once
ASSQTSGGRDGELF
>TRBV7-9|TRBJ2-1|NA
ASSPLGLAGDEQF
>TRBV19|TRBJ2-4|NA
ASTTRGDSDIQY
>TRBV7-2|TRBJ1-2|NA
ASSPQTGAGGYT
>TRBV14|TRBJ1-2|NA
ASSQGQKNLYGYT
>TRBV7-2|TRBJ1-2|NA
ASREQGGYGYT
>TRBV19|TRBJ1-1|NA
ASSYRQGMNTEAF
>TRBV13|TRBJ2-3|NA
ASSLGRGTDGPPDTQY
>TRBV7-2|TRBJ2-1|NA
ASSLLDGRGEQF
>TRBV18|TRBJ1-2|few
ASSPVENYGYT
>TRBV29-1|TRBJ1-1|NA
SIRQGMNTEAF
>TRBV18|TRBJ1-1|medium-sized
ASSPTGYMNTEAF
>TRBV28|TRBJ2-7|NA
ATIRTTGYEQY
>TRBV7-3|TRBJ1-3|NA
ASSLEGGASGNTIY
>TRBV28|TRBJ1-1|NA
ASSLPVTTEAF
>TRBV9|TRBJ1-6|NA
ASSGTPGGSPLH
>TRBV18|TRBJ2-7|NA
ASSPSGPSGQSKSYEQY
>TRBV7-8|TRBJ2-7|NA
ASSRRGSLREQY
>TRBV4-1|TRBJ1-3|NA
ASSLNPTGGPGNTIY
>TRBV11-1|TRBJ1-1|NA
ASSLSPLNTEAF
>TRBV19|TRBJ2-6|NA
ASSGTQTGANVLT
>TRBV10-3|NA|once
AISLLAGSSYEQY
>TRBV27|TRBJ2-1|NA
ASSYSGGPYNEQF
>TRBV19|TRBJ2-6|once
ASRQGSGANVLT
>TRBV18|TRBJ1-2|NA
ASSPPHIGQGQGYT